These 12 T cell receptor beta chains were sequenced from one sample in a study of STAT5B mutations in CD4+ large granular lymphocyte leukemia. Method: immunoSEQ multiplex PCR; TCRdb's copy keeps in-frame clones and lacks some. Counted here are about 3,900 clones, over 70% occurring once; the ten biggest clones make up over 70%. Sequenced: PBMCs. The origin of the receptors is a man between 60 and 70 years old with CD4+ T-cell large granular lymphocyte leukemia.

The V and J genes are TRBV7-6 and TRBJ1-1, with D uncertain. V dropped 0 bases and J dropped 4 bases, with 6 bases sitting between them. The CDR3 runs to 13 residues. CDR1 and CDR2 (germline): SGHVS, FNYEAQ. The CDR3: CASSLARTTEAFF. The CDR3 coding sequence is TGTGCCAGCAGCTTAGCGAGAACCACTGAAGCTTTCTTT.

This chain links TRBV30 with TRBJ2-7, with 9 bases identical to TRBD1. This CDR3 region has 17 residues. The germline V gene has CDR1 GTSNPN and CDR2 SVGIG (reference sequence). Trimming cost V 3 bases and J 1 base; bases outside gene matches: 13. CDR3: CAWRPDRGRDHSYEQYF. For the CDR3, the DNA is TGTGCCTGGAGACCGGACAGGGGCCGCGACCATTCCTACGAGCAGTACTTC. Complete variable domain (other parts from reference TRBV30 and TRBJ2-7): SQTIHQWPATLVQPVGSPLSLECTVEGTSNPNLYWYRQAAGRGLQLLFYSVGIGQISSEVPQNLSASRPQDRQFILSSKKLLLSDSGFYLCAWRPDRGRDHSYEQYFGPGTRLTVT.

The chain couples TRBV25-1 to TRBJ2-1; 8 bases align to TRBD1. The ends lost 3 bases at V and 3 bases at J; junction bases unmatched: 13. CDR1 and CDR2 from the germline V gene are MGHDK and SYGVNS. The CDR3 sequence is 18 residues long. CDR3 loop: CASSDPGFAGGLYNEQFF. Here the CDR3 DNA reads TGTGCCAGCAGTGACCCCGGTTTTGCAGGGGGCCTCTACAATGAGCAGTTCTTC.

This clone was seen only once. The chain uses TRBV19 and TRBJ1-2; 8 bases align to TRBD1. Trimming cost V 5 bases and J 4 bases; bases outside gene matches: 9. Germline-derived CDR1 and CDR2 are LNHDA and SQIVND (reference sequence). There are 15 residues in the CDR3. CDR3 DNA sequence: TGTGCCAGTAGTGACCGGACAGGGTGGGGCTATGGCTACACCTTC. Protein product: CASSDRTGWGYGYTF.

A note on this clone: This sequence is one base from a far larger clone and is likely a read error. This chain links TRBV11-3 with TRBJ1-1, with D tentatively TRBD1 (5 bases). This CDR3 spans 15 amino acids. The germline gives CDR1 SGHNT, CDR2 YENEEA. Trimming pared 5 bases from V and 2 bases from J, leaving 15 bases between. DNA of the CDR3: TGTGCCAGCAGCGGGTTCGGGACGGCCAACACTGAAGCTTTCTTT. Translated, it gives CASSGFGTANTEAFF.

The chain employs TRBV18 and TRBJ1-1, with a possible D match to TRBD1 (6 bases). Germline CDR1 and CDR2: KGHSH and LQKENI. The CDR3 sequence is 14 residues long. Trimming left V 3 bases short and J 7 bases short, with 15 bases between. The CDR3 protein is CASSPRDTPYEAFF. In DNA form, the CDR3 reads TGTGCCAGCTCACCTAGGGACACCCCCTATGAAGCTTTCTTT.

There are a few counts of this clone. The gene calls are TRBV6-5 and TRBJ1-4; no firm D call. The CDR3 sequence is 16 residues long. V lost 2 bases, J lost 5 bases, and 15 bases lay in between. Germline assignment: CDR1 MNHEY and CDR2 SVGAGI. This chain's CDR3 is CASSYRWGSENEKLFF. The CDR3 DNA reads as TGTGCCAGCAGTTACCGGTGGGGTTCCGAGAATGAAAAACTGTTTTTT.

The chain combines TRBV29-1 with TRBJ2-7; 12 bases line up with TRBD2. The germline V gene has CDR1 SQVTM and CDR2 ANQGSEA. This CDR3 is built from 14 residues. Losses at the gene ends were 3 bases for V and 3 bases for J; bases not matched to a gene: 3. As DNA, the CDR3 is TGCAGCGTTGAGTCGACTAGCGGGGGCTACGAGCAGTACTTC. Amino acids: CSVESTSGGYEQYF.

This clone was observed a few times. V usage is TRBV4-1 and J usage is TRBJ2-7; D perhaps matches TRBD1 (6 bases). Germline CDR1 reads MGHRA; CDR2 reads YSYEKL. The length of the CDR3 is 15 residues. V was trimmed by 2 bases and J by 3 bases, leaving 14 bases between them. The CDR3 here is CASSQQRTVNYEQYF. CDR3 sequence (DNA): TGCGCCAGCAGCCAACAGAGGACAGTGAACTACGAGCAGTACTTC.

V and J are TRBV19 and TRBJ1-3, with no clear D. Germline V CDR1 and CDR2: LNHDA, SQIVND (reference sequence). This CDR3 comprises 18 residues. The V end lost 1 base, the J end lost 1 base, and 17 bases lay between the germline ends. The CDR3 DNA sequence: TGTGCCAGTAGTATAGTTCTTGAGGGTCCGCGATCTGGAAACACCATATATTTT. Protein product: CASSIVLEGPRSGNTIYF. Looking up the rest from reference TRBV19 and TRBJ1-3 gives the full variable domain: DGGITQSPKYLFRKEGQNVTLSCEQNLNHDAMYWYRQDPGQGLRLIYYSQIVNDFQKGDIAEGYSVSREKKESFPLTVTSAQKNPTAFYLCASSIVLEGPRSGNTIYFGEGSWLTVV.

Note on this clone: This is likely a read error, given that the CDR3 carries no conserved phenylalanine or tryptophan at its end. The chain couples TRBV4-3 to TRBJ2-7; D is unclear. Germline values: CDR1 LGHNA, CDR2 YSLEER. Trimming took off 0 bases at V and 2 bases at J, with 11 bases between the two ends. This CDR3 is built from 15 residues. The CDR3 coding sequence is TGCGCCAGCAGCCAAGACCCGCAGCCACCCTACGAGCAGTACCTC. Protein sequence: CASSQDPQPPYEQYL.

The chain carries TRBV7-9 and TRBJ1-4, with a weak D call TRBD1 (6 bases). Germline CDR1 and CDR2: SEHNR and FQNEAQ (reference sequence). Trimming removed 4 bases at V and 8 bases at J, with 11 bases between. The CDR3 is 13 residues long. The CDR3 sequence: CASSWRDKEKLFF. CDR3 coding DNA: TGTGCCAGCAGCTGGCGGGACAAGGAAAAACTGTTTTTT.